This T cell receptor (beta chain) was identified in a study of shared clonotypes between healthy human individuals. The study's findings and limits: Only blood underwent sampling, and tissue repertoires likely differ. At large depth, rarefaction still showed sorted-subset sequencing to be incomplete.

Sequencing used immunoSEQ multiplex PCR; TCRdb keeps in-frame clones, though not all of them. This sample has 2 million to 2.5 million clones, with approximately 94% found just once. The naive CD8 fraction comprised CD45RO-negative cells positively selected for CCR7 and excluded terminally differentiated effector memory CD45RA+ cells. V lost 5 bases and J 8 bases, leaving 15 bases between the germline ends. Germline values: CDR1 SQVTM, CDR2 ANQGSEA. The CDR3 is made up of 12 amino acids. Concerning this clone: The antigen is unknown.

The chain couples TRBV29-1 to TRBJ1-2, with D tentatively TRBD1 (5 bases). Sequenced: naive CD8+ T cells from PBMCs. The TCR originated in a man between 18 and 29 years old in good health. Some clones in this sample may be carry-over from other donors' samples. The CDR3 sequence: CSVPGTSEGYTF. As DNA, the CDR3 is TGCAGCGTTCCCGGGACCTCGGAGGGCTACACCTTC.